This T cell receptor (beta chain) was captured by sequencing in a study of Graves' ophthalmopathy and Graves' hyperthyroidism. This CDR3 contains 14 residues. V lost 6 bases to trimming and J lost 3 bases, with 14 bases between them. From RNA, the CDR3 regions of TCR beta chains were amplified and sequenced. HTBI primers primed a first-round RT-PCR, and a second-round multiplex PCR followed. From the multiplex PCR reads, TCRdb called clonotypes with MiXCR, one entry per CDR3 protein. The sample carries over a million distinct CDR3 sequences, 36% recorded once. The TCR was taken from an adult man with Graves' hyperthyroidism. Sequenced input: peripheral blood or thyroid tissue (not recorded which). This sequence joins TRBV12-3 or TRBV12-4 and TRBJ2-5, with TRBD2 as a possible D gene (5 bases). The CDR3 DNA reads TGTGCCAGCAGCGAGGGCAGAAAGGAAGAGACCCAGTACTTC. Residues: CASSEGRKEETQYF.